The T cell receptor (beta chain) under discussion was sequenced for a study of blood T cells in healthy people across ages. This clonotype has a count of ten or more. A second 7 to 11 cycle PCR used barcoded and J-beta primers. With 12 random nucleotides, a template-switch adaptor tagged each individual cDNA molecule. One entry per CDR3 protein, called by TCRdb with MiXCR from the 5' RACE reads. The data hold 550,000 to 800,000 distinct CDR3 sequences, with about 30% observed a single time. The CDR3 contains 15 residues. With 1 base removed from V and 5 bases from J, the gap between germline ends came to 14 bases. The germline V gene has CDR1 SGHVS and CDR2 FNYEAQ.

The chain combines TRBV7-6 with TRBJ2-5; maybe TRBD1 (5 bases). The sample consisted of blood. This receptor was identified in a woman at least 80 years old in good health. The CDR3 DNA reads TGTGCCAGCAGCTTAGGCCCAGGGAAGGGCGAGACCCAGTACTTC. It translates to CASSLGPGKGETQYF.